This T cell receptor (beta chain) stems from a study of blood T cell repertoires in COVID-19. About the study: Both acute and convalescent COVID-19 samples were obtained from the United States, Italy and Spain. Sources were T cells, B-cell-depleted T cells, or PBMCs; the material itself was cDNA or gDNA.

As handled by the study authors: Researchers report that nucleated cell counts were estimated from reference gene primer amplification. Using immunoSEQ multiplex PCR, the repertoire was profiled, and TCRdb retains in-frame clones only, with some absent. For V, J and clone size, that table is used; D and trimming come from the DNA. The table shows about 98,000 clones, with over 70% occurring only once. Sequenced sample: peripheral blood. This TCR was sampled from an elderly woman with acute or convalescent COVID-19.

The CDR3 reads CASRVLRDYGYTF. The CDR3 region has the DNA TGTGCCAGCAGGGTACTGAGGGACTATGGCTACACCTTC. The chain combines TRBV2 with TRBJ1-2; D gene ambiguous. The germline V gene has CDR1 SNHLY and CDR2 FYNNEI. The CDR3 length is 13 residues. V was trimmed by 6 bases and J by 3 bases, leaving 11 bases between them.